This TCR beta chain derives from a study of blood T cell repertoires in COVID-19 (dated by TCRdb to the early 2020s). Looking at the study overall: Collaborator samples came from the United States, Italy and Spain and covered acute and convalescent phases of COVID-19. The material from the prospective study consisted of cDNA or gDNA derived from T cells, B-cell-depleted T cells, or PBMCs. Subjects who had been exposed to COVID-19, were actively infected with it, or had recovered from it provided the deeply sampled blood TCRbeta repertoires that made up the dataset. The repertoires were made available in a free public database intended to serve as a resource for research on the immune response to SARS-CoV-2. The samples were drawn from two sources: the first 160 participants of the ongoing ImmuneRACE study, and fewer than 1,500 subjects contributed by 6 global collaborators. Sample metadata almost always included a de-identified subject ID, COVID-19 status, age in years and sex. Where available, HLA class I and class II types were taken from metadata supplied by the sample provider and were not determined by assay-based typing. General study outcomes and caveats: Clinical and demographic metadata were provided uncurated, with the amount varying by source and participant.

Germline trimming: 5 bases from V, 2 bases from J; junction bases outside gene matches: 8. From the cysteine through the phenylalanine, the CDR3 covers 17 amino acids. The CDR3 DNA has 51 bases and is translated from base 1. CDR1 and CDR2 are read off the germline V gene (reference sequence) as LNHDA and SQIVND. A remark on this clone: Its antigen target is currently unknown. No base qualities exist here, and no much larger clone lies one base off it.

TCRbeta CDR3 regions were amplified from genomic DNA using the immunoSEQ Assay, a bias-controlled multiplex PCR. The authors processed their data as follows. The number of nucleated cells in each sample was estimated from the amplification of reference gene primers within the assay. To quantify the absolute abundance of each unique TCRbeta CDR3 rearrangement, sequence reads were collapsed and filtered. For each sample, productive Simpson clonality was calculated by taking the square root of Simpson's diversity index across productive rearrangements. TCRdb limited this immuneACCESS table to in-frame rearrangements with V and J called. A share of clones is missing; checked studies link under half to unresolved V genes, and the rest is unexplained. V and J calls and clone size are copied from that table; D and trimming were computed from the DNA. This sample gives fewer than 650,000 clones in total; about 89% of them show up just once. Of the sample, around 8% is held by the ten largest clones.

One collaborating source in Seattle enrolled patients while the patients were actively infected and followed the patients over time throughout the course of disease. Whole blood was collected in K2EDTA tubes by collaborating institutions according to the institutions' own protocols. For TCRbeta analysis, collaborator samples were shipped as frozen whole blood, as isolated PBMCs, or as DNA extracted from either sample type. The specimen was peripheral blood. The V gene is TRBV19 and the J gene is TRBJ2-1; 11 central bases correspond to TRBD2. The source of this sequence is a woman in her fifties or sixties with COVID-19, enrolled during active disease. DNA sequence: TGTGCCAGTAGTTCCCTTAGCGGGGGGGCGGCCTACAATGAGCAGTTCTTC. This yields the protein CASSSLSGGAAYNEQFF.